The next 17 T cell receptor beta chains were all read from a single sample in a study of human T cells and chemical hapten exposure. The sample's time point: patch test 3, about 24 weeks after DPC sensitization. Described treatment: therapeutic diphenylcyclopropenone sensitization with weekly scalp DPC. TCRdb re-derived calls from the RACE reads in MiXCR, one entry per CDR3 protein. The table records about 48,000 distinct CDR3 sequences, roughly 10% of them present only once. Sample: whole blood, taken in connection with sensitization to the hapten diphenylcyclopropenone (DPC). Receptor source: a woman between 40 and 55 years old with alopecia areata. Some clones in this sample may be carry-over from other donors' samples.

This clonotype has just a few counts. This chain joins TRBV7-2 and TRBJ1-5; the match to TRBD1 covers 8 bases. This CDR3 region has 16 residues. The germline V gene has CDR1 SGHTA and CDR2 FQGNSA. The V segment lost 2 bases and the J segment 5 bases; nucleotides outside the gene matches: 8. The CDR3 region has the DNA TGTGCCAGCAGCTTACGGACAGGGTTATTCCATCAGCCCCAGCATTTT. It is translated as CASSLRTGLFHQPQHF.

This clonotype was counted ten times or more. CDR3 sequence: CASSPLAGGHNEQFF. CDR3 sequence (DNA): TGTGCCAGCAGCCCCTTGGCGGGGGGGCACAATGAGCAGTTCTTC. The chain is built from TRBV7-6 and TRBJ2-1, with 9 bases identical to TRBD2. Per the germline V gene, CDR1 is SGHVS and CDR2 is FNYEAQ. This CDR3 spans 15 amino acids. The ends lost 5 bases at V and 5 bases at J; junction bases unmatched: 7.

J is TRBJ1-1 and V is TRBV12-3 or TRBV12-4; no clear D. CDR3 length: 10 amino acids. V was cut by 3 bases and J by 5 bases, with 1 base left in between. Here the CDR3 reads CASSLTEAFF. CDR3 coding DNA: TGTGCCAGCAGTTTGACTGAAGCTTTCTTT.

This clonotype was seen a few times. The J gene is TRBJ1-4, the V gene TRBV9, with 7 nucleotides matching TRBD1. This CDR3 comprises 16 residues. Trimming took 3 bases from V and 3 from J; bases not matched to a gene: 8. CDR1 SGDLS and CDR2 YYNGEE come from the germline V gene. This chain's CDR3 is CASSGPPGGSNEKLFF. CDR3 DNA: TGTGCCAGCAGCGGACCTCCAGGGGGGTCTAATGAAAAACTGTTTTTT.

The V call is TRBV9, the J call TRBJ2-1, with 8 nucleotides matching TRBD1. Germline V lookup: CDR1 SGDLS, CDR2 YYNGEE. CDR3 size: 12 residues. With 3 bases clipped from V and 12 bases from J, the junction kept 5 bases outside the gene matches. The CDR3 region is CASSAGGDGQFF. The CDR3 nucleotides read TGTGCCAGCAGCGCAGGGGGCGACGGGCAGTTCTTC.

This clonotype was counted only a few times. This chain links TRBV28 with TRBJ2-7; TRBD1 matches 7 bases. Germline assignment: CDR1 MDHEN and CDR2 SYDVKM. The CDR3 is 12 residues long. V lost 8 bases to trimming and J lost 0 bases; unmatched junction nucleotides: 1. As DNA, the CDR3 is TGTGCCAGCGAGGGGGCCTCCTACGAGCAGTACTTC. Amino acid sequence: CASEGASYEQYF.

Remarks on this clonotype: The limits of the CDR3 on the DNA are not certain, so only TCRdb's listed CDR3 is given. The chain uses TRBV7-5 and TRBJ2-7; the table's D call TRBD1 went unverified against the DNA. TRBV7-5 is a pseudogene segment. The CDR3 has 16 residues if both end residues are counted. CDR3 sequence reads: CISVSEDEGGRYEQYF.

The gene calls are TRBV7-3 and TRBJ2-5; TRBD1 matches at 7 bases. V was clipped by 2 bases and J by 0 bases; unmatched bases: 3. CDR1 and CDR2 from the germline V gene are SGHTA and FQGTGA. The CDR3 length is 15 residues. DNA of the CDR3: TGTGCCAGCAGCTTAGGGGACAGAAACCAAGAGACCCAGTACTTC. It codes for CASSLGDRNQETQYF.

The chain employs TRBV2 and TRBJ2-1, with TRBD2 as a possible D gene (6 bases). The germline V and J ends were trimmed by 2 bases and 6 bases, with 11 bases remaining between them. CDR1 is SNHLY, CDR2 FYNNEI, per germline. This CDR3 has 14 residues. The CDR3 DNA sequence: TGTGCCAGCAGTGAACTGCGGAGGGGCAATGAGCAGTTCTTC. Its translation: CASSELRRGNEQFF.

This clonotype was recorded at least ten times. The chain is built from TRBV7-6 and TRBJ2-1, with 7 bases that match TRBD1. V lost 4 bases, J lost 1 base, and 7 bases stayed unmatched. The CDR3 covers 16 residues. CDR1 and CDR2 (germline): SGHVS, FNYEAQ. CDR3 region: CASSSIRGKSYNEQFF. CDR3 DNA sequence: TGTGCCAGCAGCTCGATCAGGGGGAAGTCCTACAATGAGCAGTTCTTC.

The V gene is TRBV3-1, the J gene TRBJ1-1; 8 nucleotides align to TRBD1. Germline assignment: CDR1 LGHDT and CDR2 YNNKEL (reference sequence). Germline trimming cut 2 bases from V and 3 bases from J; bases unmatched to any gene: 8. CDR3 length: 16 amino acids. The chain's CDR3 is CASSQLIGQGDTEAFF. The CDR3 coding sequence is TGTGCCAGCAGCCAACTTATTGGACAGGGAGACACTGAAGCTTTCTTT.

A word on this clonotype: This may come from a read error, since a much larger clone is one base off. The chain combines TRBV7-8 with TRBJ2-5, with 7 nucleotides matching TRBD2. Germline V gene lookup returns CDR1 SGHVS and CDR2 FQNEAQ. After removal of 6 bases from V and 5 bases from J, the junction contained 12 bases not matched to a gene. The CDR3 is 15 residues long. The CDR3 DNA reads TGTGCCAGCAGAATTGGCCTCGGGGGGATGGAGACCCAGTACTTC. Its protein is CASRIGLGGMETQYF.

The rearrangement joins TRBV5-5 to TRBJ2-5; no firm D call. Germline-derived CDR1 and CDR2 are SGHKS and YYEKEE (reference sequence). V lost 2 bases, J lost 1 base, and 9 bases lay in between. This CDR3 region has 14 residues. In DNA form, the CDR3 reads TGTGCCAGCAGCTTTCGACGGTTCCAAGAGACCCAGTACTTC. It translates to CASSFRRFQETQYF.

This clonotype is termed medium-sized (0.01 to 0.1%). V and J are TRBV11-3 and TRBJ1-1; 8 nucleotides align to TRBD1. Germline CDR1 reads SGHNT; CDR2 reads YENEEA. This CDR3 is 14 amino acids long. After removal of 5 bases from V and 0 bases from J, the junction contained 2 bases not matched to a gene. The CDR3 region is CASSQTGVNTEAFF. CDR3 bases: TGTGCCAGCAGCCAGACAGGGGTGAACACTGAAGCTTTCTTT.

This rearrangement joins TRBV4-1 to TRBJ2-3; 8 bases align to TRBD1. This CDR3 spans 16 amino acids. V shed 4 bases and J 4 bases; nucleotides not matched to a gene: 10. Germline V gene sequence: CDR1 MGHRA, CDR2 YSYEKL. This chain's CDR3 is CASSPQGAGAPDTQYF. CDR3 bases: TGCGCCAGCAGCCCGCAGGGGGCGGGTGCTCCAGATACGCAGTATTTT.

This clonotype was found many times. CDR3 nucleotides: TGTGCCAGCAGCTCGCGCCTAGACAGGTTCAGCTCCTACGAGCAGTACTTC. Protein: CASSSRLDRFSSYEQYF. The chain has TRBV7-9 and TRBJ2-7; TRBD1 might be the D (6 bases). Germline V CDR1 and CDR2: SEHNR, FQNEAQ (reference sequence). Trimming cost V 4 bases and J 0 bases, with 19 bases left between them. The CDR3 has 17 residues.

This clonotype appeared many times. The rearrangement joins TRBV4-1 to TRBJ2-1; no clear D gene. Trimming shortened V by 2 bases and J by 5 bases, and 7 bases separated the two germline ends. Germline V lookup: CDR1 MGHRA, CDR2 YSYEKL. The CDR3 has 13 residues. As DNA, the CDR3 is TGCGCCAGCAGCCAATCCCCTAACAATGAGCAGTTCTTC. It specifies CASSQSPNNEQFF.